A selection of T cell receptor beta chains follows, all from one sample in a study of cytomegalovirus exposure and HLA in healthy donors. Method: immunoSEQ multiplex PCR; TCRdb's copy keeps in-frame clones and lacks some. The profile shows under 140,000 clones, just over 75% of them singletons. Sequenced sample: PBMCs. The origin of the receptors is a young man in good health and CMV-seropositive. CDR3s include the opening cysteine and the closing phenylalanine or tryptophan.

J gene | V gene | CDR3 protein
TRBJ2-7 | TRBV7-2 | CASSLGTGAREQYF
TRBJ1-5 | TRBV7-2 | CASSLEGGYSNQPQHF
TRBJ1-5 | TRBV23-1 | CASTQGARSNQPQHF
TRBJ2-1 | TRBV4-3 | CASSQDVGSGGNEQFF
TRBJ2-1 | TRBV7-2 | CASSFVPSSYNEQFF
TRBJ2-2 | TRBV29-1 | CSATRQENTGELFF
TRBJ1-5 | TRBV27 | CASSWSGNGNQPQHF
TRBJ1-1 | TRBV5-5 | CASSLDMNTEAFF
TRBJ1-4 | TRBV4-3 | CASSRRSRLATNEKLFF
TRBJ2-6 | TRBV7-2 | CASSVTGVSSGANVLTF
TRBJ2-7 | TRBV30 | CAWNGRGFPYEQYF
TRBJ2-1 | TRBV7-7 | CASSLDGIYNEQFF
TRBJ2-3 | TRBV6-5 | CASSYPGHRTQYF
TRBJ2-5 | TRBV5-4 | CASSSPGVLGETQYF
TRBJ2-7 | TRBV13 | CASSRVGGGSSYEQYF
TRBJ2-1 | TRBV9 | CASSVGGDHYNEQFF
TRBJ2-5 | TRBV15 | CATSARSTLQETQYF
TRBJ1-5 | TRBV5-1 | CASSLEGQFNQPQHF
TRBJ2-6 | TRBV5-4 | CASSLGSGEAGANVLTF
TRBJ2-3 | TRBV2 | CASSVYSRGADTQYF
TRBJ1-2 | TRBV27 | CASSLSGHQGYTF
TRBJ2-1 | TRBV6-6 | CATSWRDTLYNEQFF
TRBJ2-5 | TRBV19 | CASSIGRGGEETQYF
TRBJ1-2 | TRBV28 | CASSFPAGYGYTF
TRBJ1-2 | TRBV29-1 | CSVEGQGMGGYTF
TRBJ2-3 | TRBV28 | CATDNSGEASDTQYF
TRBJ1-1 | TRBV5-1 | CASSLGQRENTEAFF
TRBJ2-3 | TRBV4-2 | CASSQAGGPTDTQYF
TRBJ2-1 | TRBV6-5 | CASSPSGGEGNEQFF
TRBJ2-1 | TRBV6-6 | CASRWTVEQFF
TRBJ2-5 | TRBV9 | CASSVGGGHQETQYF
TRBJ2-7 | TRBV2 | CASSENSHYEQYF
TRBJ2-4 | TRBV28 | CASSLTRVVKNIQYF
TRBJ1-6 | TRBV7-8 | CASSPGTGQVRNSPLHF
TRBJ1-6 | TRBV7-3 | CASSLMGQGNSPLHF
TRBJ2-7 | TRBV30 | CAWTRGVGYEQYF
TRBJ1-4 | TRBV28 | CATQQGVEEKLFF
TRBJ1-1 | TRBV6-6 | CASSRDRRNTEAFF
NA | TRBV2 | CASRLSGALYEQYF
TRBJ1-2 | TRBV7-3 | CASRPSPGQLTF
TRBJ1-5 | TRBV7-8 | CASSPQRTGPYSNQPQHF
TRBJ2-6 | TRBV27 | CASSSASGPGANVLTF
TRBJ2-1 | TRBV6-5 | CASSRTSGGVDEQFF
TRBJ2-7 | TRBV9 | CASSKEGGVAYEQYF
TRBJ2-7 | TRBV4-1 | CASSQGSDIYEQYF
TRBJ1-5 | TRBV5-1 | CASSLEWGQGQPQHF
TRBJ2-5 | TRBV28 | CASSLKLVQETQYF
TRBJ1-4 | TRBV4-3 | CASSQDLMGAAMEVATNEKLFF
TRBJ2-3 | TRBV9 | CASSGRTSWDTQYF
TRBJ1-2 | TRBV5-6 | CASSLEGTGGLAGYTF
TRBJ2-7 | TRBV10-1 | CASSEGQGISYEQYF